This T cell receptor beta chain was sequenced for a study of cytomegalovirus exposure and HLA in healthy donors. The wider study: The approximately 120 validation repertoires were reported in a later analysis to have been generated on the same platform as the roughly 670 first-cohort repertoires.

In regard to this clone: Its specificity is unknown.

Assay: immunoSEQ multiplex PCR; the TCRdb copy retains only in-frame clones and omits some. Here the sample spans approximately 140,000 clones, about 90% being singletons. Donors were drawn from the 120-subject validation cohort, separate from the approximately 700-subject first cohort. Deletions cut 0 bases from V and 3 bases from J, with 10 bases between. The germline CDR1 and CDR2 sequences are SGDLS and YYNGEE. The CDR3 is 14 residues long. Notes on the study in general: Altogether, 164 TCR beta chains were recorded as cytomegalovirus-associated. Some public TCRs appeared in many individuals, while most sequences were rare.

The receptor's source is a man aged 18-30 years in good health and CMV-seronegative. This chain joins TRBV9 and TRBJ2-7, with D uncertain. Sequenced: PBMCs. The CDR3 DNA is TGTGCCAGCAGCGTAGCTCAGGCTAACTACGAGCAGTACTTC. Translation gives CASSVAQANYEQYF.